This TCR beta chain appears in the sequencing data of a study of blood T cell repertoires in COVID-19 (TCRdb year 2020). Broadly, across the study: Collaborator samples came from the United States, Italy and Spain and covered acute and convalescent phases of COVID-19. HLA class I and class II types, where available, came from metadata supplied by the sample provider rather than from assay-based typing. The samples were drawn from two sources: the first 160 participants of the ongoing ImmuneRACE study, and 1,200 or so subjects contributed by 6 global collaborators. Nearly every sample came with metadata listing a de-identified subject ID, COVID-19 status, age in years and sex. Deeply sampled blood TCRbeta repertoires from subjects exposed to, actively infected with, or recovered from COVID-19 were included in the dataset. The repertoires were made available in a free public database intended to serve as a resource for research on the immune response to SARS-CoV-2. The prospective study material was composed of cDNA or gDNA derived from T cells, B-cell-depleted T cells, or PBMCs. Study-wide conclusions, independent of this receptor: How much clinical and demographic metadata was included differed by source and by participant, and the metadata was provided uncurated.

Details on this clone: Its specific antigen is unknown. There are no base qualities to consult, and no much larger clone falls within one base.

The CDR3, cysteine through phenylalanine, is 15 amino acids long. CDR3 DNA is the only sequence kept; it has 45 bases, read in frame from the first base. CDR1 and CDR2 are read off the germline V gene as SGHRS and YFSETQ. V and J lose 0 bases and 6 bases, and a span of 16 bases separates them. In the prospective study, participants were about 18 to 95 years old, resided in about two dozen geographic areas of the United States, and were enrolled through a virtual design. To assign participants to cohorts, the prospective study relied on clinical history that participants themselves reported in a screening survey and a study questionnaire. Recovered participants in ImmuneRACE Cohort 3 were defined by two consecutive negative NP/OP PCR tests, clearance by a healthcare professional, or resolution of symptoms. Mobile phlebotomists in the prospective study collected whole blood, serum and a nasopharyngeal or oropharyngeal swab from every participant. Over a roughly 2-month period, participants in the prospective study had the option of providing additional blood draws and questionnaires. Before DNA extraction, blood samples from the prospective study were shipped at room temperature or frozen.

TCRbeta CDR3 regions were amplified from genomic DNA using the immunoSEQ Assay, a bias-controlled multiplex PCR. In the original analysis: Within the assay, amplification of reference gene primers was used to estimate how many nucleated cells each sample contained. To quantify the absolute abundance of each unique TCRbeta CDR3 rearrangement, sequence reads were collapsed and filtered. Productive Simpson clonality was computed per sample as the square root of Simpson's diversity index over productive rearrangements. The clones in this table, taken by TCRdb from immuneACCESS, are in-frame only. Not every clone is retained; where verified, under half of the shortfall comes from an unresolved V gene, and the cause of the rest is unknown. That table is the source of V, J and clone size, and D and trimming were worked out from the DNA. For this sample the table gives around 180,000 clones, of which approximately 80% were detected only once. The biggest ten clones account for approximately 12% of the sample.

The sample consisted of PBMCs or T cells enriched from blood (not recorded which). The sequence is built from TRBV5-1 and TRBJ2-7; the D gene assignment is ambiguous. The receptor was isolated from a man aged 50 to 60 who had recovered from COVID-19. DNA sequence: TGCGCCAGCAGCTTGGATGGTACAACCACCCGCGAGCAGTACTTC. This codes for CASSLDGTTTREQYF.